The following is a T cell receptor (beta chain) sequence with its context. Its antigen is undetermined. This entry comes from a study of B cell selection in AIRE deficiency. Study outcomes and limitations: Only 8.5% to 9.5% of 3,500 to 4,500 shared Treg sequences were patient-specific; 30% to 40% healthy-specific. Shorter CDR3s marked shared Treg sequences, biased toward few non-templated insertions. Only TCRbeta was sequenced; around 35% of shared healthy Treg sequences appeared in Tconv.

CD4+CD127+ cells were sorted as the conventional CD4 T cells. In the authors' methods: Pooled conventional T cells gave 95,000 to 120,000 patient and some 150,000 donor TCRbeta sequences. Sequenced by immunoSEQ multiplex PCR; TCRdb stores in-frame clones only, minus some. V and J calls and clone size are those listed in that table; D and trimming were worked out from the DNA. The sample carries some 25,000 clones, 96% recorded once. The germline V gene encodes CDR1 SGHKS and CDR2 YYEKEE (reference sequence). The V gene end was trimmed by 5 bases and the J gene end by 11 bases; junction bases not matched to a gene: 19. The CDR3 has 16 amino acids.

Input material: CD4+CD127+ conventional T cells sorted from PBMCs. The sequence was obtained from a human donor in good health. V and J are TRBV5-5 and TRBJ2-5, with 9 bases matching TRBD2. The DNA for the CDR3 is TGTGCCAGCAGACAGGGGATGAGCGGGGGGCCCCTTGGGCAGTACTTC. Translation gives CASRQGMSGGPLGQYF.